This T cell receptor beta chain originates from a study of radiotherapy plus CTLA-4 blockade in lung cancer. Study-wide findings and caveats: Early clone dynamics of blood T cells, plus interferon-beta, reportedly predicted response best.

In chemo-refractory metastatic non-small-cell lung cancer, patients got ipilimumab CTLA-4 blockade together with focal radiation. As to this clone: The antigen is unknown.

TCRdb's copy holds only in-frame clones and misses some; the assay was immunoSEQ multiplex PCR. The sample has 9,500 to 15,000 clones, roughly four fifths seen once. This TCR derives from a human donor with non-small cell lung cancer that progressed on radiotherapy plus ipilimumab. Sequenced material: peripheral blood, taken from a patient treated with radiotherapy plus ipilimumab.

The chain's CDR3 is CASSLRTGAGNTIYF. The CDR3 DNA is TGTGCCAGCAGCTTACGAACAGGGGCTGGAAACACCATATATTTT. This sequence joins TRBV7-9 and TRBJ1-3; 7 bases map to TRBD1. The CDR3 is 15 residues long. V shed 2 bases and J 2 bases; nucleotides not matched to a gene: 3. Germline V gene lookup returns CDR1 SEHNR and CDR2 FQNEAQ (reference sequence).